The 15 T cell receptor beta chains presented below share a single source sample, sequenced in a study of blood T cells in healthy people across ages. Primed by a sample-barcoded 5' primer and a J-beta primer mix, a second PCR proceeded for 7 to 11 cycles. TCRdb re-analysed the 5' RACE reads in MiXCR, keeping a single row per CDR3 protein. The table lists roughly 1 million distinct CDR3 sequences, around 25% of them singletons. This sample was also put to use in a study of T cells of mothers and their children.

What was sequenced was blood. These receptors came from a girl under 10 years old in good health.

This clonotype was detected only a few times. The chain is built from TRBV10-3 and TRBJ2-5; D unclear. The ends were cut back, 3 bases at V and 2 bases at J, with 13 bases in the middle. This CDR3 is built from 15 residues. Germline CDR1 is ENHRY and CDR2 is SYGVKD. This chain's CDR3 is CAISEKLRIQETQYF. The CDR3 nucleotides read TGTGCCATCAGTGAAAAGTTGCGCATTCAAGAGACCCAGTACTTC.

This clonotype was counted a few times. The J gene is TRBJ1-1, the V gene TRBV10-1, with a weak D call TRBD1 (5 bases). The CDR3 is made up of 12 amino acids. V gave up 2 bases and J gave up 6 bases, with 7 bases separating them. CDR1 is WNHNN and CDR2 is SYGVQD in the germline V gene (reference sequence). The CDR3 nucleotides read TGCGCCAGCAGTGAGGGCAGGGCTGAAGCTTTCTTT. Translated: CASSEGRAEAFF.

The CDR3 sequence is CASSFGRLAERGQYF. The CDR3 DNA reads TGTGCCAGCAGCTTCGGCCGACTAGCGGAGAGGGGCCAGTACTTC. This rearrangement joins TRBV7-8 to TRBJ2-5; 9 bases fit TRBD2. The CDR3 extends over 15 amino acids. V gave up 3 bases and J gave up 10 bases; unmatched junction bases: 12. Germline loops: CDR1 SGHVS, CDR2 FQNEAQ. Together with reference TRBV7-8 and TRBJ2-5, the CDR3 gives the full variable domain: GAGVSQSPRYKVAKRGQDVALRCDPISGHVSLFWYQQALGQGPEFLTYFQNEAQLDKSGLPSDRFFAERPEGSVSTLKIQRTQQEDSAVYLCASSFGRLAERGQYFGPGTRLLVL.

The rearrangement links TRBV4-1 to TRBJ2-1, with 11 bases aligning to TRBD1. The J call is in doubt because the DNA end fits TRBJ2-7 better. The CDR3 consists of 15 residues. Germline assignment: CDR1 MGHRA and CDR2 YSYEKL. CDR3 DNA sequence: TGCGCCAGCAGTAGATCCGGGACAGGGGGGGACGAGCAGTACTTC. Translated, it gives CASSRSGTGGDEQYF.

V and J are TRBV6-5 and TRBJ2-7, with D uncertain. This CDR3 is built from 15 residues. Trimming cost V 2 bases and J 2 bases, with 13 bases left between them. From germline, CDR1 is MNHEY and CDR2 SVGAGI. The chain's CDR3 is CASSYEPGPAYEQYF. CDR3 sequence (DNA): TGTGCCAGCAGTTACGAGCCCGGGCCAGCCTACGAGCAGTACTTC.

This clonotype came up a few times. The V gene is TRBV18, the J gene TRBJ1-1; D call uncertain. Trimming took 3 bases from V and 6 from J, leaving 20 bases between them. Looked up from germline, CDR1 is KGHSH and CDR2 is LQKENI. This CDR3 region has 16 residues. CDR3 bases: TGTGCCAGCTCACCGACTTCTGGGCCGGTAGCCTCTGAAGCTTTCTTT. It specifies CASSPTSGPVASEAFF.

This clonotype was counted between two and nine times. The J gene is TRBJ2-5, the V gene TRBV7-2; TRBD1 matches 8 bases. The ends lost 1 base at V and 3 bases at J; junction bases unmatched: 4. There are 15 residues in the CDR3. The germline gives CDR1 SGHTA, CDR2 FQGNSA. The CDR3 nucleotides are TGTGCCAGCAGCTTAGTGACAGGGGTAGAAGAGACCCAGTACTTC. Protein: CASSLVTGVEETQYF.

J is TRBJ2-7 and V is TRBV27, with TRBD2 as a possible D gene (5 bases). CDR3 length: 14 amino acids. V lost 4 bases and J lost 4, with 14 bases in between. Germline-derived CDR1 and CDR2 are MNHEY and SMNVEV (reference sequence). The DNA of the CDR3 is TGTGCCAGCAGTTCGAGGGTATTGGGGTACGAGCAGTACTTC. Its translation is CASSSRVLGYEQYF.

The chain couples TRBV5-8 to TRBJ2-3; D gene unclear. Deletions cut 4 bases from V and 0 bases from J, with 15 bases between. Germline-derived CDR1 and CDR2 are SGHTS and YDEGEE. CDR3 size: 16 residues. The chain's CDR3 is CASSPLRKPSTDTQYF. CDR3 bases: TGTGCCAGCAGCCCTCTCAGGAAACCTAGCACAGATACGCAGTATTTT.

In its sample, this clonotype was seen a few times. The gene calls are TRBV20-1 and TRBJ1-2; no clear D. The CDR3 is 14 amino acids. Germline CDR1 is DFQATT and CDR2 is SNEGSKA (reference sequence). The ends were cut back, 6 bases at V and 6 bases at J, with 20 bases in the middle. The CDR3 DNA sequence: TGCAGTGCGGAAGGACGCCCGACAAGAAATGGCTACACCTTC. Protein: CSAEGRPTRNGYTF.

The rearrangement joins TRBV6-6 to TRBJ1-2; D is possibly TRBD1 (5 bases). Germline V gene sequence: CDR1 MNHNY, CDR2 SVGAGI (reference sequence). V was trimmed by 0 bases and J by 3 bases, leaving 17 bases between them. CDR3 size: 17 residues. Here the CDR3 reads CASSYSGTPTPDYGYTF. The DNA of the CDR3 is TGTGCCAGCAGTTACTCGGGGACTCCAACCCCCGACTATGGCTACACCTTC.

This clonotype has more than one count but fewer than ten. The chain has TRBV12-3 or TRBV12-4 and TRBJ2-5, with a possible D match to TRBD2 (5 bases). V gave up 5 bases and J gave up 1 base, with 14 bases separating them. The CDR3 is 15 residues long. The CDR3 loop is CASSPLERTQETQYF. In DNA form, the CDR3 reads TGTGCCAGCAGTCCTCTCGAGCGGACCCAAGAGACCCAGTACTTC.

The chain combines TRBV4-1 with TRBJ2-3, with D tentatively TRBD2 (7 bases). This CDR3 is built from 18 residues. Germline loops: CDR1 MGHRA, CDR2 YSYEKL. The V gene lost 4 bases and the J gene lost 8 bases, with 28 bases spanning the gap. The CDR3 DNA follows: TGCGCCAGCAGCCCTGGGGGAGGGGGGGCCACAAGCGTTGGTACGCAGTATTTT. Amino acids: CASSPGGGGATSVGTQYF.

This clonotype turned up a few times. This chain joins TRBV28 and TRBJ2-7, with TRBD2 matching over 8 bases. The CDR3 runs to 13 residues. The V segment lost 6 bases and the J segment 2 bases; nucleotides outside the gene matches: 3. Germline V gene data show CDR1 as MDHEN and CDR2 as SYDVKM. The CDR3 nucleotides are TGTGCCAGCAGGTCAGCGGGGGCCTACGAGCAGTACTTC. This sequence encodes CASRSAGAYEQYF.

This clonotype was seen only a few times. The chain combines TRBV20-1 with TRBJ1-2, with D maybe TRBD1 (5 bases). V gave up 3 bases and J gave up 3 bases, with 17 bases separating them. Germline CDR1 reads DFQATT; CDR2 reads SNEGSKA (reference sequence). The CDR3 has 15 amino acids. The CDR3 nucleotides are TGCAGTGCTAGCGCCTTGGGCAGGGATCACTATGGCTACACCTTC. It encodes CSASALGRDHYGYTF.